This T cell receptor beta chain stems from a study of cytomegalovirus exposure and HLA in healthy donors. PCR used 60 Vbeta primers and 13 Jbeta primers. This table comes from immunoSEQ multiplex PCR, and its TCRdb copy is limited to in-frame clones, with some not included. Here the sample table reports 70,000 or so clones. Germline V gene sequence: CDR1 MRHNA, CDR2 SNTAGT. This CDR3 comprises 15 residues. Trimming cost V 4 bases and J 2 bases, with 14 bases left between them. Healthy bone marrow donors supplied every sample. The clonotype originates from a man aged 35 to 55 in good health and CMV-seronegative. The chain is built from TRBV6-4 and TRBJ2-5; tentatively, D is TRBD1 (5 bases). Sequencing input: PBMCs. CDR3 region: CASSGKGAQQETQYF. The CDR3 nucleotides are TGTGCCAGCAGTGGTAAAGGGGCTCAGCAAGAGACCCAGTACTTC.